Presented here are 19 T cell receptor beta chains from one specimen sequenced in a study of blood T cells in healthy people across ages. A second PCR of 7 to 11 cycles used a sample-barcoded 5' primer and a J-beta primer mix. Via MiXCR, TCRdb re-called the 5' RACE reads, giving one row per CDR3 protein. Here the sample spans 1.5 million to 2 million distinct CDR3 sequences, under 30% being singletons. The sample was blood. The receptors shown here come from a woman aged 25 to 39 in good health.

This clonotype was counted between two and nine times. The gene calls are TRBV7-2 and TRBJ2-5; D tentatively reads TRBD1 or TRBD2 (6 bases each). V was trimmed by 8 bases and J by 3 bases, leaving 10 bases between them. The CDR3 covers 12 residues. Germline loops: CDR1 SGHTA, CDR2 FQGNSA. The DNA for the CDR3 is TGTGCCAGCCAGGGGACTGAAGAGACCCAGTACTTC. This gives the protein CASQGTEETQYF.

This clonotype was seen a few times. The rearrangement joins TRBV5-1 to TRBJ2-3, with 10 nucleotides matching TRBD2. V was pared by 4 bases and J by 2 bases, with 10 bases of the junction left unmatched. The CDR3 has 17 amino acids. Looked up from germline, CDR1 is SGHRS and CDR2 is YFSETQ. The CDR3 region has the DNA TGCGCCAGCAGCCAGGGGAGCGGGGGGGTCGTCACAGATACGCAGTATTTT. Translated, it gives CASSQGSGGVVTDTQYF.

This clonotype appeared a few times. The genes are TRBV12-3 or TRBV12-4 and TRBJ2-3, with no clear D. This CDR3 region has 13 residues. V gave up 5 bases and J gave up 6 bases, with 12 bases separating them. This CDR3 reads CASSTLPRDTQYF. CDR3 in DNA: TGTGCCAGCAGTACCCTACCCCGGGATACGCAGTATTTT.

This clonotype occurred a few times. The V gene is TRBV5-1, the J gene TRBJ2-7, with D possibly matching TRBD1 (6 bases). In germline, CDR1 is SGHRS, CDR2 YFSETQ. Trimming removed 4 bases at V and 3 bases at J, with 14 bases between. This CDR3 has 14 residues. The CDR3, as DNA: TGCGCCAGCAGCCAAGGGGGACCCCTCTACGAGCAGTACTTC. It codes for CASSQGGPLYEQYF.

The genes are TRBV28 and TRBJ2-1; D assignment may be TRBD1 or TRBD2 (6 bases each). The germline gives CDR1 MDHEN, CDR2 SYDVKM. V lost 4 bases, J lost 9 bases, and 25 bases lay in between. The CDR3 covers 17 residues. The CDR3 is CASSSEGGQLRKREQFF. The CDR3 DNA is TGTGCCAGCAGTTCTGAGGGGGGCCAGCTTCGGAAGCGTGAGCAGTTCTTC.

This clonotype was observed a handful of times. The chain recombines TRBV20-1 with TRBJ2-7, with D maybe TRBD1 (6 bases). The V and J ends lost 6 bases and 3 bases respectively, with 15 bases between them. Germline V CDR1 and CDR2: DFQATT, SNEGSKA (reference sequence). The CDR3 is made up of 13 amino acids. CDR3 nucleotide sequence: TGCAGTGCCCCTGGACAGATACGCTACGAGCAGTACTTC. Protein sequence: CSAPGQIRYEQYF.

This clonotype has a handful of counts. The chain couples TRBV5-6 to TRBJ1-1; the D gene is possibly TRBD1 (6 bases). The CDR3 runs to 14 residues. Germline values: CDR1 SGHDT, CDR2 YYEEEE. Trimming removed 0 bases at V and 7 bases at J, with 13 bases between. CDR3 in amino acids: CASSLASGGREAFF. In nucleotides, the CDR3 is TGTGCCAGCAGCTTGGCATCTGGGGGGCGTGAAGCTTTCTTT.

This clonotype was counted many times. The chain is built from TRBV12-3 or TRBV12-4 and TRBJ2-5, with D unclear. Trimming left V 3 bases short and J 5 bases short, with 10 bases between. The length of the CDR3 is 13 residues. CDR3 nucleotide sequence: TGTGCCAGCAGTTTGTGGACGTCGGAGACCCAGTACTTC. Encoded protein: CASSLWTSETQYF.

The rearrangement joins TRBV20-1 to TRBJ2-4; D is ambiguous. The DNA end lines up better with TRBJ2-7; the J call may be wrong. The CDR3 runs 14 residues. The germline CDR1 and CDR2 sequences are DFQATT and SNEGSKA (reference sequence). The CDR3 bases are TGCAGTGCTAGAGATCCGATGAGGAAGTACGAGCAGTACTTC. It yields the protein CSARDPMRKYEQYF.

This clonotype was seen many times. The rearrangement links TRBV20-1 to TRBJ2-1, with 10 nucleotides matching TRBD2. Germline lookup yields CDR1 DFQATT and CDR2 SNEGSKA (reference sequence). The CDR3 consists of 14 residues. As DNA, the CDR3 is TGCAGCTCGAATCTGGGACTAGCGCGGGGTGAGCAGTTCTTC. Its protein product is CSSNLGLARGEQFF.

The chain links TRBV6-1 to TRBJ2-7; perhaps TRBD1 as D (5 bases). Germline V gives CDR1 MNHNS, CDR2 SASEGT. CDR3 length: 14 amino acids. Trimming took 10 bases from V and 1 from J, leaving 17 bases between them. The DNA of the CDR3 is TGTGCCAACAGGATGACAGTTACATCCTACGAGCAGTACTTC. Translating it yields CANRMTVTSYEQYF.

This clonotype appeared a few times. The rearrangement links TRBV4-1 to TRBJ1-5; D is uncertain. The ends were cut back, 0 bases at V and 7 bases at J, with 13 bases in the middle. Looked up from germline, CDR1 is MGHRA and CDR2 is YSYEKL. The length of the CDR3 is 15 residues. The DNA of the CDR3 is TGCGCCAGCAGCCAAGAGACGACGTATAGACAGCCCCAGCATTTT. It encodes CASSQETTYRQPQHF.

The DNA for the CDR3 is TGTGCCAGCAGCTCTGGACGGCAATCATACACCTTC. Encoded protein: CASSSGRQSYTF. The chain uses TRBV7-2 and TRBJ1-2; no reliable D call. Germline assignment: CDR1 SGHTA and CDR2 FQGNSA. V was shortened by 4 bases and J by 11 bases, with 14 bases between the two germline ends. The length of the CDR3 is 12 residues.

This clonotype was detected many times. CDR3 sequence: CASSLEDRRTDTQYF. As DNA, the CDR3 is TGCGCCAGCAGCTTGGAGGACAGGCGCACAGATACGCAGTATTTT. The V gene is TRBV5-1, the J gene TRBJ2-3; TRBD1 matches 7 bases. J was trimmed by 1 base and V by 0 bases; bases with no gene match: 2. The CDR3 runs 15 residues. The germline CDR1 and CDR2 sequences are SGHRS and YFSETQ.

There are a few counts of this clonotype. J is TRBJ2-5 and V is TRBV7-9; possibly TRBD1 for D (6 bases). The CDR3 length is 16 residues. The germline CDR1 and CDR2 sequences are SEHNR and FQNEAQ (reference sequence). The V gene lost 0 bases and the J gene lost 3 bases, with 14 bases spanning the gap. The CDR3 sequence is CASSLAYGRGEETQYF. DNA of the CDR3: TGTGCCAGCAGCTTAGCATACGGCAGGGGAGAAGAGACCCAGTACTTC.

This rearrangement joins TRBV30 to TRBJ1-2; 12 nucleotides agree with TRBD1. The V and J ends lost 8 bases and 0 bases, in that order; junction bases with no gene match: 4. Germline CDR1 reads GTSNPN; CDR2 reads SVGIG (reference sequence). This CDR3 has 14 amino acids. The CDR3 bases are TGTGCCCTGGGACAGGGGGCGCCTAACTATGGCTACACCTTC. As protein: CALGQGAPNYGYTF.

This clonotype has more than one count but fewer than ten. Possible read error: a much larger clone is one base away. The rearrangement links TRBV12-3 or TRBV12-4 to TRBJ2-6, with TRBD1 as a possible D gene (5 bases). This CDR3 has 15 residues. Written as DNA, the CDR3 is TGTGCCAGCAGTTCGCAGGGATCTGGGGCCAACGTCCGGACTTTC. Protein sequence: CASSSQGSGANVRTF.

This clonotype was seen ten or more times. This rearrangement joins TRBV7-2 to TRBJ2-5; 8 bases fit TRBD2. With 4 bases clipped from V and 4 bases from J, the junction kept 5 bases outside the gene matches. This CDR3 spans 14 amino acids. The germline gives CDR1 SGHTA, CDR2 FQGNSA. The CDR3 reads CASSSRGAGETQYF. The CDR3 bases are TGTGCCAGCAGCTCGCGGGGGGCGGGAGAGACCCAGTACTTC.

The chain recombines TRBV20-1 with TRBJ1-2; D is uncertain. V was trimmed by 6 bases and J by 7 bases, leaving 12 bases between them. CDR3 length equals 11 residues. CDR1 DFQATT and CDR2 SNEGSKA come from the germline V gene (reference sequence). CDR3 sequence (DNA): TGCAGTGCAGGGAGAGGCCTTGGCTACACCTTC. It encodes CSAGRGLGYTF.